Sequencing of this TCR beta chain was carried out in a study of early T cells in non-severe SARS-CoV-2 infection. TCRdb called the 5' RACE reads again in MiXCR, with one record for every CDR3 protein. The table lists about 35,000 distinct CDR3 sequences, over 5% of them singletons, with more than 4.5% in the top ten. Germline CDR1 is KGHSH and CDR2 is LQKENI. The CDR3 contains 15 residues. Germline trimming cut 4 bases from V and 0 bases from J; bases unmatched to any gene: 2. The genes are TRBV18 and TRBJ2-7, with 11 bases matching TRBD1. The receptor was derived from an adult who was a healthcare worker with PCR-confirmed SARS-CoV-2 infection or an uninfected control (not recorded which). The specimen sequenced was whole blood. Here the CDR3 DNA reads TGTGCCAGCTCACGGGGGACAGGGGGCTCCTACGAGCAGTACTTC. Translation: CASSRGTGGSYEQYF.